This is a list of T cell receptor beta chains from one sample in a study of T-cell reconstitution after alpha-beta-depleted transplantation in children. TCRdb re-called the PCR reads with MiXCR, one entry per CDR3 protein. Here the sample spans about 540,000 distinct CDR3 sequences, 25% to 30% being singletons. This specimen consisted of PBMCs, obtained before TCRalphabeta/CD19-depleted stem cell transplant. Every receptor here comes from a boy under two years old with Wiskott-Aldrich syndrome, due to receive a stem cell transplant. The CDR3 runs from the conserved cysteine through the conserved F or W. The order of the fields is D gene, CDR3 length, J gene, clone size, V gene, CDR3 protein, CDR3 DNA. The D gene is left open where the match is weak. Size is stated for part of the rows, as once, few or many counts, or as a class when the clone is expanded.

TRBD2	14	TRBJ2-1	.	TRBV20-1	CSANPSGSFGEQFF	TGCAGTGCCAACCCTAGCGGGTCTTTCGGTGAGCAGTTCTTC
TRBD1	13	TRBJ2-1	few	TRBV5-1	CASSSGTGFEQFF	TGCGCCAGCAGCTCCGGGACAGGGTTTGAGCAGTTCTTC
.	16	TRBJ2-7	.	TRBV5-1	CASSLLGGGEVYEQYF	TGCGCCAGCAGCTTGTTGGGAGGGGGCGAAGTCTACGAGCAGTACTTC
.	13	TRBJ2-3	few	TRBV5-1	CASSLFVADTQYF	TGCGCCAGCAGCTTGTTTGTCGCAGATACGCAGTATTTT
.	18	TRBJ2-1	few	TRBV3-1	CASSQDALLEGWNNEQFF	TGTGCCAGCAGCCAAGATGCCCTTTTGGAGGGATGGAACAATGAGCAGTTCTTC
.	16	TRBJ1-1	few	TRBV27	CASKAPLTGKNTEAFF	TGTGCCAGCAAGGCACCCCTGACAGGAAAGAACACTGAAGCTTTCTTT
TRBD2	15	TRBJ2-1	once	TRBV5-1	CASSPAGGTNNEQFF	TGCGCCAGCAGCCCAGCGGGAGGGACCAACAATGAGCAGTTCTTC
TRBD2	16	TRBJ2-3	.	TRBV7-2	CASSPGPASGIYAQYF	TGTGCCAGCAGCCCGGGCCCCGCAAGCGGGATATACGCGCAGTATTTT
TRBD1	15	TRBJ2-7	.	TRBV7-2	CASRLFRDRGAEQYF	TGTGCCAGCAGACTATTCCGGGACAGGGGCGCAGAGCAGTACTTC
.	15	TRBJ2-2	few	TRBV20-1	CSARDLSRPTGELFF	TGCAGTGCTAGAGATCTCTCACGACCCACCGGGGAGCTGTTTTTT
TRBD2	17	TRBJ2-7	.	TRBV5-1	CASSAQGAGGPSSEQYF	TGCGCCAGCAGCGCCCAAGGAGCGGGAGGGCCGAGCAGCGAGCAGTACTTC
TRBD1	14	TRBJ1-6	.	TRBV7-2	CASSQRQGRSPLHF	TGTGCCAGCAGCCAGAGACAGGGCCGCTCACCCCTCCACTTT
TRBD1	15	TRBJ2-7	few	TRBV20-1	CSARDPGQATYEQYF	TGCAGTGCTAGAGATCCCGGACAGGCGACCTACGAGCAGTACTTC
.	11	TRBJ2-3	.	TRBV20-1	CSALLKDTQYF	TGCAGTGCCCTATTAAAAGATACGCAGTATTTT
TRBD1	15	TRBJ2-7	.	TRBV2	CASRADRALPYEQYF	TGTGCCAGCAGGGCGGACAGGGCACTTCCCTACGAGCAGTACTTC
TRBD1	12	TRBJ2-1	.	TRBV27	CASGTAYNEQFF	TGTGCCAGCGGGACAGCTTACAATGAGCAGTTCTTC
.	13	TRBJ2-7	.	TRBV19	CASSIAREYEQYF	TGTGCCAGTAGTATCGCCAGGGAGTACGAGCAGTACTTC
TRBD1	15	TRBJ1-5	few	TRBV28	CASSPTDRDFEPQHF	TGTGCCAGCAGTCCCACCGACAGGGATTTTGAGCCCCAGCATTTT
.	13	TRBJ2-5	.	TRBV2	CASILGGPETQYF	TGTGCCAGCATCCTGGGAGGTCCGGAGACCCAGTACTTC
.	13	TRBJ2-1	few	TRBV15	CATREAPYNEQFF	TGTGCCACCAGAGAGGCGCCCTACAATGAGCAGTTCTTC
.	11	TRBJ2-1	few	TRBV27	CASTYPDEQFF	TGTGCCAGCACGTACCCGGATGAGCAGTTCTTC
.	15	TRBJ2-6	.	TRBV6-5	CASSSGGTGANVLTF	TGTGCCAGCAGTTCGGGCGGTACTGGGGCCAACGTCCTGACTTTC
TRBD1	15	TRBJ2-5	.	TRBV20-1	CSARDPRGQGETQYF	TGCAGTGCTAGAGATCCGAGGGGGCAGGGAGAGACCCAGTACTTC
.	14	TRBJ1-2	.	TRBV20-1	CSALLTGSYYGYTF	TGCAGTGCCCTACTCACAGGGTCTTACTATGGCTACACCTTC
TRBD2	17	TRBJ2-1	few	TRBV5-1	CASSRYLLAGGDNEQFF	TGCGCCAGCAGCCGCTACCTCCTAGCGGGAGGGGATAATGAGCAGTTCTTC
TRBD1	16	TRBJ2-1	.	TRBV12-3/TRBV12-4	CASSLTRDRGRNEQFF	TGTGCCAGCAGTTTAACACGGGACAGGGGTAGGAATGAGCAGTTCTTC
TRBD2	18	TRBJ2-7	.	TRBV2	CASSPGTSGRAGYYEQYF	TGTGCCAGCAGCCCCGGGACTAGCGGGAGGGCCGGGTACTACGAGCAGTACTTC
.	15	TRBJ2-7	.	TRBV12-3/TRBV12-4	CASSPRGGGMGEQYF	TGTGCCAGCAGTCCGCGGGGTGGCGGGATGGGGGAGCAGTACTTC
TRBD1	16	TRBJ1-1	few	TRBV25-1	CASRDIRQGGDTEAFF	TGTGCCAGCAGAGATATCCGACAGGGAGGGGACACTGAAGCTTTCTTT
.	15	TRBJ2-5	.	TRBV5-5	CASSPRVGYQETQYF	TGTGCCAGCAGCCCTCGGGTGGGGTACCAAGAGACCCAGTACTTC
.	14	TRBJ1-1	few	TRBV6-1	CASRRDRVVTEAFF	TGTGCCAGCAGGCGGGACCGGGTTGTAACTGAAGCTTTCTTT
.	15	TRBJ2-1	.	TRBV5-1	CASSLVKSSYNEQFF	TGCGCCAGCAGCTTGGTTAAGAGCTCCTACAATGAGCAGTTCTTC
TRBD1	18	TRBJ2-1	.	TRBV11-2	CASSLEFDGQASYNEQFF	TGTGCCAGCAGCTTAGAGTTCGACGGACAGGCCTCCTACAATGAGCAGTTCTTC
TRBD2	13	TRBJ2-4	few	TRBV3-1	CASSQGSGRDQYF	TGTGCCAGCAGCCAAGGTAGCGGGAGGGATCAGTACTTC
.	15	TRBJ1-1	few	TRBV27	CASSLRLAPNTEAFF	TGTGCCAGCAGCTTACGTTTGGCCCCGAACACTGAAGCTTTCTTT
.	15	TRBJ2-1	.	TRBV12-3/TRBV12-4	CASSLGRRTYNEQFF	TGTGCCAGCAGTTTAGGTAGGCGGACCTACAATGAGCAGTTCTTC
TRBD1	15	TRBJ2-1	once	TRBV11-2	CASSFRGLSYNEQFF	TGTGCCAGCAGCTTCAGGGGGCTGTCCTACAATGAGCAGTTCTTC
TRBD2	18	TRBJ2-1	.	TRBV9	CASSARPNLAGVFNEQFF	TGTGCCAGCAGCGCCCGACCCAATCTAGCGGGAGTATTCAATGAGCAGTTCTTC
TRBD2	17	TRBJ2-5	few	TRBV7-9	CASSFGTSGYTRETQYF	TGTGCCAGCAGCTTCGGGACTAGCGGGTACACCCGGGAGACCCAGTACTTC
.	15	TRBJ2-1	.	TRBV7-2	CASSPPGNSYNEQFF	TGTGCCAGCAGCCCCCCGGGGAACTCCTACAATGAGCAGTTCTTC
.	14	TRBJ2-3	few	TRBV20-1	CSAREPGVTDTQYF	TGCAGTGCTAGAGAACCAGGGGTCACAGATACGCAGTATTTT
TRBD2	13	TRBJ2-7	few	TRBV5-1	CASAGTTSYEQYF	TGCGCCAGCGCCGGGACTACCTCCTACGAGCAGTACTTC
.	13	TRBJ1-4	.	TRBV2	CASSDAWTEKLFF	TGTGCCAGCAGTGACGCTTGGACTGAAAAACTGTTTTTT
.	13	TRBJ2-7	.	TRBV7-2	CASSPHTLYEQYF	TGTGCCAGCAGCCCGCATACCCTCTACGAGCAGTACTTC
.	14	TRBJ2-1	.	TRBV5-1	CASSLELWSNEQFF	TGCGCCAGCAGCTTGGAGCTCTGGAGCAATGAGCAGTTCTTC
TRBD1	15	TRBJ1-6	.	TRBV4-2	CASSQEDRGNSPLHF	TGTGCCAGCAGCCAAGAAGACAGGGGGAATTCACCCCTCCACTTT
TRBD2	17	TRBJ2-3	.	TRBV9	CASSVGRLAGDTDTQYF	TGTGCCAGCAGCGTAGGAAGACTAGCCGGTGACACAGATACGCAGTATTTT
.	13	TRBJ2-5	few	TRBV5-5	CASSLDSRETQYF	TGTGCCAGCAGCTTGGACAGCCGAGAGACCCAGTACTTC
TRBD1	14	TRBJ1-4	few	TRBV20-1	CSARERGGSEKLFF	TGCAGTGCTAGAGAAAGAGGGGGCTCTGAAAAACTGTTTTTT
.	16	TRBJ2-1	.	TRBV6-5	CASSYPPSRTYNEQFF	TGTGCCAGCAGTTATCCTCCTAGCCGAACTTACAATGAGCAGTTCTTC
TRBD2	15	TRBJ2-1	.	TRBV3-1	CASSPTSGVVYEQFF	TGTGCCAGCAGCCCGACTAGCGGAGTGGTCTATGAGCAGTTCTTC
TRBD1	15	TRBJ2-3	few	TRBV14	CASSQITGVTDTQYF	TGTGCCAGCAGCCAAATTACAGGGGTAACAGATACGCAGTATTTT
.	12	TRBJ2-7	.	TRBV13	CASSPIGQLQYF	TGTGCCAGCAGCCCTATCGGACAGCTTCAGTACTTC